Each of the 13 T cell receptor beta chains below was sequenced from the same sample in a study of shared clonotypes between healthy human individuals. This table comes from immunoSEQ multiplex PCR, and its TCRdb copy is limited to in-frame clones, with some not included. In the table there are some 2,000,000 clones, over 85% of which are singletons. The sample consisted of naive CD4+ T cells sorted from blood. Specified subset: CD45RA+ positively selected. These receptors all stem from a man between 18 and 29 years old in good health.

The gene calls are TRBV10-3 and TRBJ2-3, with a tentative D call TRBD1 (6 bases). The CDR3 runs 13 residues. V lost 7 bases, J lost 6 bases, and 14 bases lay in between. The V gene's germline CDR1 is ENHRY and CDR2 SYGVKD. The DNA for the CDR3 is TGTGCCATCATTCCGGACAGCAGCGATACGCAGTATTTT. Its translation is CAIIPDSSDTQYF.

In DNA form, the CDR3 reads TGTGCCAGCACACACAGGGTGTTTTCCTACGAGCAGTACTTC. This encodes CASTHRVFSYEQYF. The J gene is TRBJ2-7, the V gene TRBV28; D is perhaps TRBD1 (6 bases). The germline V and J ends were trimmed by 7 bases and 1 base, with 14 bases remaining between them. Germline assignment: CDR1 MDHEN and CDR2 SYDVKM. The CDR3 spans 14 residues.

To note about this clone: Germline and junction disagree at one end, which may indicate a read error. V and J are TRBV7-7 and TRBJ2-1, with TRBD2 identical over 13 bases. The CDR3 spans 15 residues. Germline loops: CDR1 SSHAT, CDR2 FNYEAQ (reference sequence). The CDR3 sequence: CASSRLAGGPGEQFF. In DNA, the CDR3 is TGTGCTAGCAGTCGACTAGCGGGGGGTCCGGGTGAGCAGTTCTTC.

This clone was observed a single time. The chain has TRBV2 and TRBJ1-2; TRBD1 aligns across 7 bases. This CDR3 is 11 amino acids long. Trimming took 8 bases from V and 3 from J; bases not matched to a gene: 0. Germline V CDR1 and CDR2: SNHLY, FYNNEI. CDR3 in DNA: TGTGCCAGCGGACAGGACTATGGCTACACCTTC. This gives the protein CASGQDYGYTF.

The rearrangement uses TRBV6-5 and TRBJ1-1, with no clear D. V was trimmed by 0 bases and J by 7 bases, leaving 12 bases between them. Germline CDR1 and CDR2: MNHEY and SVGAGI. The CDR3 totals 14 residues. Written as DNA, the CDR3 is TGTGCCAGCAGTTACTCGACCGGGAGATATGAAGCTTTCTTT. This encodes CASSYSTGRYEAFF.

The V gene is TRBV5-3, the J gene TRBJ1-2, with D tentatively TRBD1 (5 bases). TRBV5-3 is filed as an ORF, its function uncertain. The CDR3 contains 15 residues. Trimming shortened V by 7 bases and J by 4 bases, and 20 bases separated the two germline ends. The CDR3 here is CARSISKHRCYGYTF. The CDR3 nucleotides read TGTGCCAGATCCATTTCCAAACACAGGTGCTATGGCTACACCTTC.

The V gene is TRBV15, the J gene TRBJ2-7, with 8 bases lining up with TRBD1. The CDR3 has 15 amino acids. The V gene's germline CDR1 is LNHNV and CDR2 YYDKDF (reference sequence). Losses at the gene ends were 5 bases for V and 6 bases for J; bases not matched to a gene: 12. CDR3: CATSGSPDRVFEQYF. DNA for the CDR3: TGTGCCACCAGCGGGTCCCCGGACAGGGTTTTCGAGCAGTACTTC.

V gene TRBV19 combines with J gene TRBJ2-5; tentatively, D is TRBD1 (6 bases). The CDR3 runs to 14 residues. V lost 4 bases and J lost 2, with 11 bases in between. Germline CDR1 LNHDA, CDR2 SQIVND (reference sequence). The CDR3 region is CASSTRGQQETQYF. CDR3 in DNA: TGTGCCAGTAGTACCCGCGGACAGCAAGAGACCCAGTACTTC.

Note on this clone: This sample includes further DNA sequences coding for the same CDR3. This chain links TRBV28 with TRBJ2-6; no reliable D call. The CDR3 has 15 amino acids. V dropped 2 bases and J dropped 0 bases, with 5 bases sitting between them. Germline CDR1 is MDHEN and CDR2 is SYDVKM. The CDR3 DNA is TGTGCCAGCAGTTTAGTGAGCTCTGGGGCCAACGTCCTGACTTTC. This translates into CASSLVSSGANVLTF.

The chain has TRBV27 and TRBJ1-1, with D perhaps matching TRBD1 (5 bases). The ends were cut back, 4 bases at V and 1 base at J, with 13 bases in the middle. Germline V gene lookup returns CDR1 MNHEY and CDR2 SMNVEV (reference sequence). The CDR3 has 15 residues. As DNA, the CDR3 is TGTGCCAGCAGTTCCGCGGGGCGAAAGAACACTGAAGCTTTCTTT. It translates to CASSSAGRKNTEAFF.

The chain links TRBV4-1 to TRBJ2-5, with unresolved D. CDR1 is MGHRA and CDR2 is YSYEKL in the germline V gene. The CDR3 consists of 14 residues. V was cut by 5 bases and J by 7 bases, with 17 bases left in between. The CDR3 coding sequence is TGCGCCAGCAGCATTCAGGCCCAACACCGGACCCAGTACTTC. Amino acid sequence: CASSIQAQHRTQYF.

The chain links TRBV10-3 to TRBJ2-1; tentative D call: TRBD2 (5 bases). Germline CDR1 reads ENHRY; CDR2 reads SYGVKD. Trimming left V 3 bases short and J 9 bases short, with 18 bases between. The CDR3 is 15 amino acids. The CDR3 bases are TGTGCCATCAGTGAAGGTCTCAGGAGCGGCTCTGAGCAGTTCTTC. Its translation: CAISEGLRSGSEQFF.

In DNA, the CDR3 is TGCGCCAGCAGTGAAGGGGGGATCACTGAAGCTTTCTTT. Protein product: CASSEGGITEAFF. V gene TRBV10-1 combines with J gene TRBJ1-1; a weak D match, TRBD1 (6 bases). CDR1 WNHNN and CDR2 SYGVQD come from the germline V gene (reference sequence). With 3 bases removed from V and 4 bases from J, the gap between germline ends came to 9 bases. The CDR3 consists of 13 residues.